Listed below are T cell receptor beta chains from one sample, sequenced in a study of T cell clones after liver transplantation. Clones were read by immunoSEQ multiplex PCR, and TCRdb kept only the in-frame ones, dropping some. The sample lists over 50,000 clones; roughly 83% were seen once. This sample comprised CD4+ T cells from blood, obtained before liver transplant. The source of these receptors is a human donor who received a liver transplant. CDR3s include the opening cysteine and the closing phenylalanine or tryptophan. Fields, in order: V gene, clone size, D gene, J gene, CDR3 DNA, CDR3 protein. A D gene is named only where the DNA matches it firmly. For some rows the clone size is stated as once, few or many, or as a class when expanded; others skip it.

V: TRBV5-1; size: NA; D: TRBD2; J: TRBJ2-3; DNA: TGCGCCAGCAGCTTGGACCCTAATATACTAGCGGGAGGGAGCACAGATACGCAGTATTTT; CDR3: CASSLDPNILAGGSTDTQYF
V: TRBV9; size: NA; D: NA; J: TRBJ2-7; DNA: TGTGCCAGCAGCGTAGGAGAGCGCTACGAGCAGTACTTC; CDR3: CASSVGERYEQYF
V: TRBV19; size: NA; D: NA; J: TRBJ1-5; DNA: TGTGCCAGTAGTGCATTGGAGGGTAGCAATCAGCCCCAGCATTTT; CDR3: CASSALEGSNQPQHF
V: TRBV5-4; size: NA; D: NA; J: TRBJ1-2; DNA: TGTGCCAGCAGCCCGGAAGGGTTTTTCTATGGCTACACCTTC; CDR3: CASSPEGFFYGYTF
V: TRBV6-5; size: NA; D: NA; J: TRBJ2-3; DNA: TGTGCCAGCAGAGGGGGGACACCCCGAGATACGCAGTATTTT; CDR3: CASRGGTPRDTQYF
V: TRBV4-2; size: NA; D: TRBD2; J: TRBJ2-7; DNA: TGTGCCAGCAGCCACTCAGGGACTAGCGGGAGCTACGAGCAGTACTTC; CDR3: CASSHSGTSGSYEQYF
V: TRBV19; size: once; D: NA; J: TRBJ1-5; DNA: TGTGCCAGTAGTATAGATCTGGAAGGGGGGAGCAATCAGCCCCAGCATTTT; CDR3: CASSIDLEGGSNQPQHF
V: TRBV19; size: NA; D: NA; J: TRBJ1-2; DNA: TGTGCCAGTAGTATATCAACGAGTGGGGGCGTCTATGGCTACACCTTC; CDR3: CASSISTSGGVYGYTF
V: TRBV9; size: NA; D: TRBD2; J: TRBJ2-7; DNA: TGTGCCAGCAGCGTACTAGCGGGAGGCCTCGAGCAGTACTTC; CDR3: CASSVLAGGLEQYF
V: TRBV10-1; size: NA; D: TRBD1; J: TRBJ2-7; DNA: TGCGCCAGCAGTTGCGCCGTGGACAGGGGGTTCCCCTACGAGCAGTACTTC; CDR3: CASSCAVDRGFPYEQYF
V: TRBV5-1; size: NA; D: NA; J: TRBJ2-4; DNA: TGCGCCAGCAGCTTGAGCGGACTAGCCAAAAACATTCAGTACTTC; CDR3: CASSLSGLAKNIQYF
V: TRBV2; size: NA; D: NA; J: TRBJ2-2; DNA: TGTGCCAGCAGTGAAGGGGCGGTCGCGTCCGGGGAGCTGTTTTTT; CDR3: CASSEGAVASGELFF
V: TRBV5-1; size: NA; D: TRBD2; J: TRBJ2-3; DNA: TGCGCCAGCAGTCCTAGCGGGACCGGGCCGCCCACAGATACGCAGTATTTT; CDR3: CASSPSGTGPPTDTQYF
V: TRBV2; size: NA; D: NA; J: TRBJ1-4; DNA: TGTGCCAGCAAAGACAGGCTTGCAACTAATGAAAAACTGTTTTTT; CDR3: CASKDRLATNEKLFF
V: TRBV5-4; size: once; D: TRBD1; J: TRBJ2-2; DNA: TGTGCCAGCAGCAAAGGCCAGGGGGCCAACACCGGGGAGCTGTTTTTT; CDR3: CASSKGQGANTGELFF
V: TRBV3-1/TRBV3-2; size: NA; D: NA; J: TRBJ2-5; DNA: TGTGCCAGCAGCCCGCGTAGGTACTTC; CDR3: CASSPRRYF
V: TRBV5-1; size: NA; D: NA; J: TRBJ2-7; DNA: TGCGCCAGCAGCTCCCCAGGGGTCTCAGCCTACGAGCAGTACTTC; CDR3: CASSSPGVSAYEQYF
V: TRBV4-1; size: NA; D: NA; J: TRBJ1-4; DNA: TGCGCCAGCAGCCAAACTTTAGGGGTAGACGATGAAAAACTGTTTTTT; CDR3: CASSQTLGVDDEKLFF
V: TRBV5-1; size: NA; D: NA; J: TRBJ2-3; DNA: TGCGCCAGCACCGCCTATCTCGGGGCAGATACGCAGTATTTT; CDR3: CASTAYLGADTQYF
V: TRBV5-7; size: few; D: NA; J: TRBJ1-4; DNA: TGTGCCAGACCTAATGAAAAACTGTTTTTT; CDR3: CARPNEKLFF
V: TRBV5-4; size: NA; D: NA; J: TRBJ1-1; DNA: TGTGCCAGCAGCCAAGATACGCCAGGGGACACTGAAGCTTTCTTT; CDR3: CASSQDTPGDTEAFF
V: TRBV15; size: many; D: TRBD2; J: TRBJ2-5; DNA: TGTGCCACAAGCTCCGGGACTAGCGGGGGGGCGGTGGAGACCCAGTACTTC; CDR3: CATSSGTSGGAVETQYF
V: TRBV27; size: NA; D: TRBD1; J: TRBJ2-1; DNA: TGTGCCAGCAGTTTAGAGGGGGGACAGGGGTTGGGACCCTACAATGAGCAGTTCTTC; CDR3: CASSLEGGQGLGPYNEQFF
V: TRBV9; size: NA; D: NA; J: TRBJ2-3; DNA: TGTGCCAGCAGCGTACTGGGCAGGGGGGTCACAGATACGCAGTATTTT; CDR3: CASSVLGRGVTDTQYF
V: TRBV27; size: NA; D: NA; J: TRBJ2-2; DNA: TGTGCCAGCAGTTTTGAGGGTCCCGACACCGGGGAGCTGTTTTTT; CDR3: CASSFEGPDTGELFF
V: TRBV6-6; size: NA; D: NA; J: TRBJ1-4; DNA: TGTGCCAGCAGCCCCGAGGGGGAACTGTTTTTT; CDR3: CASSPEGELFF
V: TRBV28; size: NA; D: NA; J: TRBJ1-2; DNA: TGTGCCAGCAGAAATACACAGGACTATGGCTACACCTTC; CDR3: CASRNTQDYGYTF
V: TRBV28; size: NA; D: TRBD1; J: TRBJ1-1; DNA: TGTGCCAGCAGTTCGGGGACAGCGAACACTGAAGCTTTCTTT; CDR3: CASSSGTANTEAFF
V: TRBV7-6; size: NA; D: NA; J: TRBJ1-2; DNA: TGTGCCAGCAGCTTACATGTAGGGAACTATGGCTACACCTTC; CDR3: CASSLHVGNYGYTF
V: TRBV19; size: NA; D: TRBD1; J: TRBJ2-3; DNA: TGTGCCAGTAGTAACTACCGGGACAGGGATGATACGCAGTATTTT; CDR3: CASSNYRDRDDTQYF
V: TRBV5-4; size: once; D: NA; J: TRBJ1-2; DNA: TGTGCCAGCAGCCCCCAGGACCGATGGATTCATTATGGCTACACCTTC; CDR3: CASSPQDRWIHYGYTF
V: TRBV19; size: NA; D: TRBD1; J: TRBJ1-3; DNA: TGTGCCAGTAGCACGGACAGGGGAAACACCATATATTTT; CDR3: CASSTDRGNTIYF
V: TRBV19; size: NA; D: NA; J: TRBJ1-2; DNA: TGTGCCAGTAGTATTTCTGGGGTTCACTATGGCTACACCTTC; CDR3: CASSISGVHYGYTF
V: TRBV2; size: NA; D: NA; J: TRBJ1-2; DNA: TGTGCCAGCAGTGGAGGGGGTATCGACTATGGCTACACCTTC; CDR3: CASSGGGIDYGYTF
V: TRBV5-4; size: NA; D: TRBD2; J: TRBJ2-5; DNA: TGTGCCAGCAGCTTGTCAGCGGGAGAGAGGAAGACCCAGTACTTC; CDR3: CASSLSAGERKTQYF
V: TRBV7-3; size: NA; D: TRBD1; J: TRBJ1-1; DNA: TGTGCCAGCACAACTTCCGGGACAGGGGACACTGAAGCTTTCTTT; CDR3: CASTTSGTGDTEAFF
V: TRBV19; size: NA; D: NA; J: TRBJ1-2; DNA: TGTGCCAGTAGTATGCGAAGTAACAGGGTGGGCGGCTACACCTTC; CDR3: CASSMRSNRVGGYTF